Listed below are T cell receptor beta chains from one sample, sequenced in a study of blood T cell repertoires in COVID-19. The data were produced by immunoSEQ multiplex PCR, yet TCRdb's version contains in-frame clones alone and is incomplete. The table has some 100,000 clones, roughly 90% seen once. Sequenced: peripheral blood. These receptors came from a human donor with active COVID-19. The donor label of this sample is uncertain. Both conserved end residues are part of each CDR3. D genes are given only for firm matches. A row's size may be missing; if present it is once, few, many or a size class.

abundance: NA; v_gene: TRBV6-2/TRBV6-3; d_gene: TRBD1; j_gene: TRBJ2-4; CDR3aa: CASSYHSVGQGGPAKNIQYF; CDR3nt: TGTGCCAGCAGTTACCACTCCGTTGGACAGGGTGGTCCGGCCAAAAACATTCAGTACTTC
abundance: NA; v_gene: TRBV10-2; d_gene: TRBD2; j_gene: TRBJ2-5; CDR3aa: CASTRGQAGGPKTQYF; CDR3nt: TGCGCCAGCACAAGGGGACAAGCGGGGGGGCCTAAGACCCAGTACTTC
abundance: NA; v_gene: TRBV4-2; d_gene: TRBD1; j_gene: TRBJ1-3; CDR3aa: CASSQDMVTGVVSGNTIYF; CDR3nt: TGTGCCAGCAGCCAAGATATGGTGACAGGGGTTGTTTCTGGAAACACCATATATTTT
abundance: NA; v_gene: TRBV28; d_gene: TRBD1; j_gene: TRBJ1-2; CDR3aa: CASSFDRVNYGYTF; CDR3nt: TGTGCCAGCAGTTTCGACAGGGTTAACTATGGCTACACCTTC
abundance: NA; v_gene: TRBV6-5; d_gene: TRBD1; j_gene: TRBJ2-1; CDR3aa: CASSYGDRGHEFF; CDR3nt: TGTGCCAGCAGTTACGGGGACAGGGGGCACGAGTTCTTC
abundance: NA; v_gene: TRBV6-2/TRBV6-3; d_gene: TRBD1; j_gene: TRBJ1-4; CDR3aa: CASSFVGTANEKLFF; CDR3nt: TGTGCCAGCAGTTTCGTGGGGACAGCTAATGAAAAACTGTTTTTT
abundance: once; v_gene: TRBV5-1; d_gene: NA; j_gene: TRBJ1-1; CDR3aa: CASSSKRNTEAFF; CDR3nt: TGCGCCAGCAGCTCCAAGAGGAACACTGAAGCTTTCTTT
abundance: NA; v_gene: TRBV30; d_gene: NA; j_gene: TRBJ2-1; CDR3aa: CAWWAGSSSYNEQFF; CDR3nt: TGTGCCTGGTGGGCAGGCTCCAGCTCCTACAATGAGCAGTTCTTC
abundance: NA; v_gene: TRBV29-1; d_gene: TRBD2; j_gene: TRBJ2-3; CDR3aa: CSEIAGNTDTQYF; CDR3nt: TGCAGCGAGATAGCGGGGAACACAGATACGCAGTATTTT
abundance: NA; v_gene: TRBV27; d_gene: NA; j_gene: TRBJ1-2; CDR3aa: CASSPQGNYGYTF; CDR3nt: TGTGCCAGCAGCCCCCAGGGAAACTATGGCTACACCTTC
abundance: NA; v_gene: TRBV23-1; d_gene: NA; j_gene: TRBJ2-2; CDR3aa: CASSQSPKGATPAELFF; CDR3nt: TGCGCCAGCAGTCAATCCCCCAAAGGAGCTACACCGGCGGAGCTGTTTTTT
abundance: NA; v_gene: TRBV3-1/TRBV3-2; d_gene: NA; j_gene: TRBJ2-3; CDR3aa: CASSLYGTMGTDTQYF; CDR3nt: TGTGCCAGCAGCCTTTACGGGACAATGGGCACAGATACGCAGTATTTT
abundance: NA; v_gene: TRBV5-1; d_gene: NA; j_gene: TRBJ1-6; CDR3aa: CASSLGQGSPLHF; CDR3nt: TGCGCCAGCAGCTTGGGGCAGGGGTCACCCCTCCACTTT
abundance: few; v_gene: TRBV19; d_gene: NA; j_gene: TRBJ2-5; CDR3aa: CASSIPWTGRETQYF; CDR3nt: TGTGCCAGTAGTATCCCCTGGACTGGGCGGGAGACCCAGTACTTC
abundance: NA; v_gene: TRBV7-2; d_gene: NA; j_gene: TRBJ2-7; CDR3aa: CASSQDSYEQYF; CDR3nt: TGTGCCAGCAGCCAAGACTCGTACGAGCAGTACTTC
abundance: NA; v_gene: TRBV5-4; d_gene: TRBD2; j_gene: TRBJ2-5; CDR3aa: CASSRSGGAGETQYF; CDR3nt: TGTGCCAGCAGCCGCAGCGGGGGGGCAGGAGAGACCCAGTACTTC
abundance: NA; v_gene: TRBV28; d_gene: TRBD1; j_gene: TRBJ1-6; CDR3aa: CASRSQGYSPLHF; CDR3nt: TGTGCCAGCAGGTCACAGGGGTATTCACCCCTCCACTTT
abundance: NA; v_gene: TRBV6-4; d_gene: NA; j_gene: TRBJ2-1; CDR3aa: CASSQGYNEQFF; CDR3nt: TGTGCCAGCAGCCAGGGATACAATGAGCAGTTCTTC
abundance: NA; v_gene: TRBV29-1; d_gene: TRBD2; j_gene: TRBJ2-3; CDR3aa: CSVGGAGAFTDTQYF; CDR3nt: TGCAGCGTTGGGGGAGCGGGGGCTTTCACAGATACGCAGTATTTT
abundance: NA; v_gene: TRBV6-6; d_gene: NA; j_gene: TRBJ2-7; CDR3aa: CASSYPGSSYEQYF; CDR3nt: TGTGCCAGCAGTTACCCCGGGTCCTCCTACGAGCAGTACTTC
abundance: NA; v_gene: TRBV7-2; d_gene: NA; j_gene: TRBJ1-4; CDR3aa: CASSVRGREGGNEKLFF; CDR3nt: TGTGCCAGCAGCGTCAGGGGCAGGGAAGGGGGTAATGAAAAACTGTTTTTT
abundance: NA; v_gene: TRBV7-2; d_gene: TRBD2; j_gene: TRBJ2-1; CDR3aa: CASSLLAGASPYNEQFF; CDR3nt: TGTGCCAGCAGCCTACTAGCGGGGGCTAGTCCCTACAATGAGCAGTTCTTC
abundance: NA; v_gene: TRBV7-2; d_gene: NA; j_gene: TRBJ2-5; CDR3aa: CASSFWGSQETQYF; CDR3nt: TGTGCCAGCAGCTTCTGGGGCAGCCAAGAGACCCAGTACTTC
abundance: NA; v_gene: TRBV6-2/TRBV6-3; d_gene: NA; j_gene: TRBJ1-5; CDR3aa: CASSYGGRFSNQPQHF; CDR3nt: TGTGCCAGCAGTTACGGAGGGAGATTTAGCAATCAGCCCCAGCATTTT
abundance: NA; v_gene: TRBV7-3; d_gene: TRBD1; j_gene: TRBJ2-3; CDR3aa: CASSATGVRDTQYF; CDR3nt: TGTGCCAGCAGCGCAACAGGGGTGCGGGATACGCAGTATTTT
abundance: NA; v_gene: TRBV6-5; d_gene: TRBD1; j_gene: TRBJ1-6; CDR3aa: CASTPTGGDNSPLHF; CDR3nt: TGTGCCAGCACCCCCACAGGGGGGGATAATTCACCCCTCCACTTT
abundance: NA; v_gene: TRBV30; d_gene: NA; j_gene: TRBJ1-2; CDR3aa: CAWTGSGGYTF; CDR3nt: TGTGCCTGGACGGGGTCGGGGGGCTACACCTTC
abundance: once; v_gene: TRBV27; d_gene: NA; j_gene: TRBJ2-7; CDR3aa: CATNLAGFTYEQYF; CDR3nt: TGTGCCACTAATCTTGCGGGGTTTACCTACGAGCAGTACTTC
abundance: NA; v_gene: TRBV4-3; d_gene: NA; j_gene: TRBJ2-1; CDR3aa: CASSKVSTYNEQFF; CDR3nt: TGCGCCAGCAGCAAAGTTAGTACCTACAATGAGCAGTTCTTC
abundance: NA; v_gene: TRBV2; d_gene: NA; j_gene: TRBJ2-5; CDR3aa: CASSTRTVYQETQYF; CDR3nt: TGTGCCAGCAGTACCAGGACTGTTTACCAAGAGACCCAGTACTTC
abundance: NA; v_gene: TRBV7-6; d_gene: NA; j_gene: TRBJ2-3; CDR3aa: CASSSTSSDTQYF; CDR3nt: TGTGCCAGCAGCTCCACATCCTCAGATACGCAGTATTTT
abundance: NA; v_gene: TRBV30; d_gene: TRBD2; j_gene: TRBJ2-2; CDR3aa: CAWSVPTSGGSGELFF; CDR3nt: TGTGCCTGGAGTGTACCGACTAGCGGGGGATCGGGGGAGCTGTTTTTT
abundance: NA; v_gene: TRBV28; d_gene: NA; j_gene: TRBJ1-1; CDR3aa: CASGSPGLQAFF; CDR3nt: TGTGCCAGCGGCTCTCCAGGGCTTCAAGCTTTCTTT
abundance: NA; v_gene: TRBV6-5; d_gene: NA; j_gene: TRBJ2-5; CDR3aa: CASSLPGASEAQYF; CDR3nt: TGTGCCAGCAGTCTTCCTGGGGCCTCCGAGGCCCAGTACTTC
abundance: NA; v_gene: TRBV19; d_gene: TRBD1; j_gene: TRBJ2-7; CDR3aa: CASSPGTGGSYEQYF; CDR3nt: TGTGCCAGTAGTCCAGGGACAGGGGGTTCCTACGAGCAGTACTTC
abundance: NA; v_gene: TRBV19; d_gene: NA; j_gene: TRBJ1-5; CDR3aa: CASSTGKSNQPQHF; CDR3nt: TGTGCCAGTAGCACAGGGAAAAGCAATCAGCCCCAGCATTTT
abundance: few; v_gene: TRBV5-5; d_gene: NA; j_gene: TRBJ1-4; CDR3aa: CASSFQNEKLFF; CDR3nt: TGTGCCAGCAGCTTCCAGAATGAAAAACTGTTTTTT
abundance: NA; v_gene: TRBV7-2; d_gene: TRBD1; j_gene: TRBJ2-7; CDR3aa: CASSLITGQGRHEQYF; CDR3nt: TGTGCCAGCAGCTTAATTACCGGACAGGGGAGGCACGAGCAGTACTTC
abundance: NA; v_gene: TRBV27; d_gene: NA; j_gene: TRBJ2-3; CDR3aa: CASRRVGGAGTDTQYF; CDR3nt: TGTGCCAGCAGGCGGGTGGGGGGGGCTGGCACAGATACGCAGTATTTT
abundance: NA; v_gene: TRBV24-1; d_gene: NA; j_gene: TRBJ1-2; CDR3aa: CATSDPMMGAYGYTF; CDR3nt: TGTGCCACCAGTGACCCGATGATGGGAGCCTATGGCTACACCTTC
abundance: NA; v_gene: TRBV7-3; d_gene: TRBD1; j_gene: TRBJ1-1; CDR3aa: CASSSRTGVNTEAFF; CDR3nt: TGTGCCAGCAGCTCCAGGACAGGGGTGAACACTGAAGCTTTCTTT
abundance: NA; v_gene: TRBV5-1; d_gene: NA; j_gene: TRBJ1-1; CDR3aa: CASSLLTVNTEAFF; CDR3nt: TGCGCCAGCAGCCTCTTGACAGTCAACACTGAAGCTTTCTTT
abundance: few; v_gene: TRBV4-3; d_gene: NA; j_gene: TRBJ2-2; CDR3aa: CASSQVAGLAGELFF; CDR3nt: TGCGCCAGCAGCCAAGTTGCAGGTCTGGCCGGGGAGCTGTTTTTT
abundance: NA; v_gene: TRBV30; d_gene: NA; j_gene: TRBJ1-6; CDR3aa: CAWSVLTGDSPLHF; CDR3nt: TGTGCCTGGAGTGTACTGACAGGAGATTCACCCCTCCACTTT
abundance: NA; v_gene: TRBV6-5; d_gene: NA; j_gene: TRBJ1-1; CDR3aa: CASSIQGLSRAFF; CDR3nt: TGTGCCAGCAGCATACAGGGATTAAGTCGAGCTTTCTTT
abundance: NA; v_gene: TRBV5-1; d_gene: NA; j_gene: TRBJ2-7; CDR3aa: CASSLGGGYEQYF; CDR3nt: TGCGCCAGCAGCTTGGGAGGAGGCTACGAGCAGTACTTC
abundance: NA; v_gene: TRBV12-3/TRBV12-4; d_gene: TRBD2; j_gene: TRBJ2-1; CDR3aa: CASSLRGGGEQFF; CDR3nt: TGTGCCAGCAGTTTACGGGGGGGCGGTGAGCAGTTCTTC
abundance: NA; v_gene: TRBV6-5; d_gene: TRBD1; j_gene: TRBJ1-4; CDR3aa: CASSYSWTGGDEKLFF; CDR3nt: TGTGCCAGCAGTTACTCGTGGACAGGCGGGGATGAAAAACTGTTTTTT
abundance: once; v_gene: TRBV10-3; d_gene: TRBD1; j_gene: TRBJ1-5; CDR3aa: CAISDPRQGNQPQHF; CDR3nt: TGTGCCATCAGTGACCCTAGACAGGGGAATCAGCCCCAGCATTTT
abundance: NA; v_gene: TRBV5-1; d_gene: TRBD2; j_gene: TRBJ2-1; CDR3aa: CASSLTSGGGNEQFF; CDR3nt: TGCGCCAGCAGCTTGACAAGCGGGGGCGGTAATGAGCAGTTCTTC
abundance: NA; v_gene: TRBV5-1; d_gene: NA; j_gene: TRBJ2-4; CDR3aa: CASSFSGDANIQYF; CDR3nt: TGCGCCAGCAGCTTTTCAGGGGACGCGAACATTCAGTACTTC
abundance: NA; v_gene: TRBV2; d_gene: NA; j_gene: TRBJ1-1; CDR3aa: CASRLTLNTEAFF; CDR3nt: TGTGCCAGCAGACTCACTCTGAACACTGAAGCTTTCTTT
abundance: NA; v_gene: TRBV29-1; d_gene: TRBD2; j_gene: TRBJ2-6; CDR3aa: CSAVGGSPGANVLTF; CDR3nt: TGCAGCGCCGTAGGCGGGAGTCCTGGGGCCAACGTCCTGACTTTC
abundance: NA; v_gene: TRBV15; d_gene: NA; j_gene: TRBJ2-1; CDR3aa: CATSRDWSGTYNEQFF; CDR3nt: TGTGCCACCAGCAGAGACTGGTCAGGAACTTACAATGAGCAGTTCTTC
abundance: NA; v_gene: TRBV4-3; d_gene: NA; j_gene: TRBJ2-6; CDR3aa: CASSQEVQGAGANVLTF; CDR3nt: TGCGCCAGCAGCCAAGAGGTACAGGGAGCCGGGGCCAACGTCCTGACTTTC
abundance: NA; v_gene: TRBV7-2; d_gene: NA; j_gene: TRBJ2-3; CDR3aa: CASSLGWGRTDTQYF; CDR3nt: TGTGCCAGCAGCTTGGGCTGGGGGCGCACAGATACGCAGTATTTT
abundance: NA; v_gene: TRBV10-3; d_gene: TRBD2; j_gene: TRBJ2-3; CDR3aa: CAISESGGEWGTDTQYF; CDR3nt: TGTGCCATCAGTGAAAGCGGGGGGGAGTGGGGCACAGATACGCAGTATTTT
abundance: NA; v_gene: TRBV7-8; d_gene: TRBD2; j_gene: TRBJ2-1; CDR3aa: CASSLPRTSLHNEQFF; CDR3nt: TGTGCCAGCAGCTTACCCAGGACTAGCCTCCACAATGAGCAGTTCTTC
abundance: NA; v_gene: TRBV6-5; d_gene: NA; j_gene: TRBJ1-6; CDR3aa: CASMKQNNSPLHF; CDR3nt: TGTGCCAGCATGAAACAGAATAATTCACCCCTCCACTTT